This T cell receptor (beta chain) derives from a study of T cell responses to AZD1222 COVID-19 vaccine. General study results and limits: The donors showed a predominance of white British ancestry and of females, with possible underestimation of clonal diversity. Every sample of the repertoires postdated the peak T cell response.

TCRdb's copy holds only in-frame clones and misses some; the assay was immunoSEQ multiplex PCR. The sample records some 110,000 clones, around 83% being singletons. Per the germline V gene, CDR1 is MNHNS and CDR2 is SASEGT. V gave up 2 bases and J gave up 4 bases, with 17 bases separating them. This CDR3 is built from 16 residues. Worth noting for this clone: Its antigen is currently unknown.

The clonotype comes from an adult who received the AZD1222 COVID-19 vaccine. This material consisted of peripheral blood, taken 28 days after the second AZD1222 dose. V and J are TRBV6-1 and TRBJ1-1, with D perhaps TRBD1 (6 bases). DNA of the CDR3: TGTGCCAGCAGTGAATTGACCAGGGGTACGGTCACTGAAGCTTTCTTT. Protein sequence: CASSELTRGTVTEAFF.